The T cell receptor (beta chain) under discussion was sequenced for a study of response to subunit inactivated influenza vaccine (dated by TCRdb to the late 2010s). Regarding the research as a whole: Deep quantitative T cell receptor repertoire profiling was used in the study to track responses to a trivalent subunit inactivated influenza vaccine. Results and caveats for the whole study, not just this receptor: The authors proposed that each seasonal influenza vaccination may bring in only a limited number of new T cells.

To prepare the library, RT-PCR was applied. The sequencer was an Illumina HiSeq 2500. The public reads were reprocessed in TCRdb via fastp at Q25 and MiXCR, keeping in-frame beta chains. CDR3 protein sequences are deduplicated, and each keeps its most common genes and DNA. The sample yields about 700,000 distinct CDR3 sequences; 14% were counted once. The top ten clonotypes cover 6% to 8% of the sample. Concerning this clonotype itself: It lacks a known antigen. No per-base quality is available; no much larger clone lies one base away.

The receptor was isolated from a man between 50 and 59 years old who received an inactivated influenza vaccine. Donor details come from another sample of the same person, matched by shared clones. The starting material was PBMCs from blood, obtained 14 to 15 days before vaccination.

Read as DNA, the sequence is TGTGCCATCAGTGATGAGGGTGGTGGCTATGGCTACACCTTC. The encoded protein is CAISDEGGGYGYTF. The rearranged chain carries TRBV10-3 and TRBJ1-2; there is no confident call for the D gene. From the cysteine up to the phenylalanine, the CDR3 has a length of 14 residues. Only CDR3 DNA is held: 42 bases, read in frame from base 1. Via the germline V gene, CDR1 is ENHRY and CDR2 SYGVKD. V is clipped by 3 bases and J by 4 bases, and the sequence between their germline boundaries is 12 bases long.